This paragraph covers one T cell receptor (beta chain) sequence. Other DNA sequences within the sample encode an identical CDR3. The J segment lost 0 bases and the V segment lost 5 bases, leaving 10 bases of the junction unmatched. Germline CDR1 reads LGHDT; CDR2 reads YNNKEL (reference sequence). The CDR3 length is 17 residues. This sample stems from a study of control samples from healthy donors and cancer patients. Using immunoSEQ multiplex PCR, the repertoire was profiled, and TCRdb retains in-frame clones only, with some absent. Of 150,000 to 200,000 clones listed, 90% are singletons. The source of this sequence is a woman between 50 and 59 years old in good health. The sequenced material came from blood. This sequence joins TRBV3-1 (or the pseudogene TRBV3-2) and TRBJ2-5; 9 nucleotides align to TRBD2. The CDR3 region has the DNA TGTGCCAGCAGCGTCCCCCCGACTAGCGGAGACCAAGAGACCCAGTACTTC. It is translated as CASSVPPTSGDQETQYF.